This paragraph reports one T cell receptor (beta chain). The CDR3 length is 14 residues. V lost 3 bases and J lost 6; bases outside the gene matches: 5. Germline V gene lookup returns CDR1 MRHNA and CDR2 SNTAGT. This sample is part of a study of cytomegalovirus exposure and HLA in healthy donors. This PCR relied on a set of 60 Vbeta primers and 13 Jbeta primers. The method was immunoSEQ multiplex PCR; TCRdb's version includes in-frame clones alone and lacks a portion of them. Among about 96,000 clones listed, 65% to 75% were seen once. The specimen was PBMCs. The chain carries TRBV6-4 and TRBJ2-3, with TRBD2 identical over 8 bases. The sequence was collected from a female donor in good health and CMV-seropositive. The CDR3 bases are TGTGCCAGCAGTGAATCGACTAGCGCCGATACGCAGTATTTT. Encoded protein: CASSESTSADTQYF.